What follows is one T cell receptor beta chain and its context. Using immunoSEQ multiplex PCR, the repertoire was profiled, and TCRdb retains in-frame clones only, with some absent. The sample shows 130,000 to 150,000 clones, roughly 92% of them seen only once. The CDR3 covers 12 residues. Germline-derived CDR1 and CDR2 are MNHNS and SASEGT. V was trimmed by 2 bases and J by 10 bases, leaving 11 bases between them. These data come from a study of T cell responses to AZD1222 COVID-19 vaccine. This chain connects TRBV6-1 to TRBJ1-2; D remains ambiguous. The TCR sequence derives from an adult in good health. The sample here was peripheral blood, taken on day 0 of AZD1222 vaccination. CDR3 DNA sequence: TGTGCCAGCAGTGAAAAGGTCAACGACTACACCTTC. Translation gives CASSEKVNDYTF.